Below are 31 T cell receptor beta chains sequenced from a single sample in a study of blood T cell repertoires in COVID-19. The table came from immunoSEQ multiplex PCR; TCRdb's copy has only in-frame clones and leaves some out. The repertoire holds 110,000 to 150,000 clones, with 84% as singletons. Sequencing input: peripheral blood. The receptors derive from a human donor in a cohort sampled during active COVID-19.

The chain employs TRBV6-2 or TRBV6-3 and TRBJ2-3; tentatively, D is TRBD2 (6 bases). This CDR3 region has 14 residues. Germline loops: CDR1 MNHEY, CDR2 SVGEGT. The V and J ends lost 5 bases and 0 bases respectively, with 9 bases between them. CDR3 loop: CASSRGISTDTQYF. CDR3 nucleotides: TGTGCCAGCAGTCGGGGGATTAGCACAGATACGCAGTATTTT.

This chain links TRBV28 with TRBJ1-5; D uncertain. The CDR3 is 17 amino acids. Germline V CDR1 and CDR2: MDHEN, SYDVKM. Trimming cost V 1 base and J 2 bases, with 15 bases left between them. CDR3 sequence (DNA): TGTGCCAGCAGTTTATCCCTCCGTTTAGTCGGCAATCAGCCCCAGCATTTT. Translated: CASSLSLRLVGNQPQHF.

The chain uses TRBV12-5 and TRBJ1-5; 9 nucleotides line up with TRBD1. The length of the CDR3 is 16 residues. Germline CDR1 and CDR2: LGHNT and FRNRAP. The junction had 4 bases not matched to a gene; V was cut back by 1 base and J by 3 bases. The DNA for the CDR3 is TGTGCTAGTGGTTTGGGGACAGGGGCCTCCAATCAGCCCCAGCATTTT. Its translation is CASGLGTGASNQPQHF.

This clone was detected a few times. The chain employs TRBV18 and TRBJ1-1; weak D call: TRBD1 (5 bases). The V gene's germline CDR1 is KGHSH and CDR2 LQKENI. V was shortened by 3 bases and J by 3 bases, with 8 bases between the two germline ends. The CDR3 is 13 residues long. The DNA for the CDR3 is TGTGCCAGCTCACCGGACACAGACACTGAAGCTTTCTTT. Translated, it gives CASSPDTDTEAFF.

This chain joins TRBV19 and TRBJ1-1; TRBD1 aligns across 8 bases. CDR3 length: 15 residues. J was trimmed by 5 bases and V by 1 base; bases with no gene match: 6. Looked up from germline, CDR1 is LNHDA and CDR2 is SQIVND (reference sequence). Written as DNA, the CDR3 is TGTGCCAGTAGTATAGGGACAGGGCGTGTAACTGAAGCTTTCTTT. Encoded protein: CASSIGTGRVTEAFF.

The chain carries TRBV5-4 and TRBJ1-2; 11 bases map to TRBD1. Germline V gives CDR1 SGHNT, CDR2 YYREEE (reference sequence). J was trimmed by 5 bases and V by 0 bases; bases with no gene match: 12. This CDR3 has 18 residues. CDR3 region: CASSLAGTGGFLQYGYTF. The CDR3 DNA reads as TGTGCCAGCAGCTTGGCGGGGACAGGGGGTTTTCTCCAATATGGCTACACCTTC.

V is TRBV11-3 and J is TRBJ2-1; TRBD2 aligns across 9 bases. The J segment lost 6 bases and the V segment lost 1 base, leaving 4 bases of the junction unmatched. CDR3 size: 15 residues. Germline CDR1 is SGHNT and CDR2 is YENEEA. CDR3 coding DNA: TGTGCCAGCAGCTTAGTTAGCGGGAGCCCCAATGAGCAGTTCTTC. It translates to CASSLVSGSPNEQFF.

The J gene is TRBJ2-6, the V gene TRBV28; D gene unclear. Germline CDR1 MDHEN, CDR2 SYDVKM. This CDR3 contains 15 residues. The V end was cut by 8 bases, the J end by 2 bases, with 13 bases between. The CDR3 nucleotides read TGTGCCAGCGCCCCCCAGTCTCCTGGGGCCAACGTCCTGACTTTC. Its translation is CASAPQSPGANVLTF.

This chain joins TRBV18 and TRBJ1-4; weak D call: TRBD1 (6 bases). The CDR3 length is 15 residues. Germline loops: CDR1 KGHSH, CDR2 LQKENI. Deletions cut 4 bases from V and 7 bases from J, with 16 bases between. The CDR3 loop is CASSRRGGSGEKLFF. Written as DNA, the CDR3 is TGTGCCAGCTCACGTAGAGGGGGAAGCGGTGAAAAACTGTTTTTT.

This clone has only one observation. The chain recombines TRBV7-2 with TRBJ1-2, with D perhaps TRBD1 (5 bases). Trimming left V 3 bases short and J 14 bases short, with 19 bases between. The CDR3 is 13 amino acids. In germline, CDR1 is SGHTA, CDR2 FQGNSA. The DNA of the CDR3 is TGTGCCAGCAGCTTTGTTACCTCCAGGGTATTAACCTTC. Protein: CASSFVTSRVLTF.

The J gene is TRBJ1-2, the V gene TRBV6-4; 7 positions agree with TRBD1. Germline lookup yields CDR1 MRHNA and CDR2 SNTAGT. This CDR3 spans 16 amino acids. After removal of 4 bases from V and 1 base from J, the junction contained 9 bases not matched to a gene. In DNA form, the CDR3 reads TGTGCCAGCAGTGCGATGCCGGGACAGAATAACTATGGCTACACCTTC. Translation gives CASSAMPGQNNYGYTF.

The table lists this clone with a count of one. The chain has TRBV24-1 and TRBJ2-2; no clear D. CDR3 size: 12 residues. From germline, CDR1 is KGHDR and CDR2 SFDVKD. Trimming took off 6 bases at V and 4 bases at J, with 5 bases between the two ends. CDR3 region: CATSRGTGELFF. The CDR3 DNA is TGTGCCACCAGTCGAGGCACCGGGGAGCTGTTTTTT.

The chain couples TRBV6-5 to TRBJ1-5; 9 bases fit TRBD1. The CDR3 is 15 residues long. Unmatched junction bases numbered 7, after V lost 7 bases and J lost 3 bases. Germline V CDR1 and CDR2: MNHEY, SVGAGI. This CDR3 reads CASIRTGEINQPQHF. The CDR3 DNA reads as TGTGCCAGCATCCGGACAGGGGAGATCAATCAGCCCCAGCATTTT.

The chain uses TRBV9 and TRBJ2-5; no clear D. The germline CDR1 and CDR2 sequences are SGDLS and YYNGEE. This CDR3 contains 15 residues. Trimming pared 1 base from V and 4 bases from J, leaving 14 bases between. The CDR3 DNA is TGTGCCAGCAGCGTAAGACTTGGGTTGGCAGAGACCCAGTACTTC. Translated, it gives CASSVRLGLAETQYF.

The chain joins TRBV30 to TRBJ2-4, with 7 bases matching TRBD2. Germline V CDR1 and CDR2: GTSNPN, SVGIG (reference sequence). The CDR3 is 17 residues long. Trimming removed 2 bases from V and 2 bases from J; junction bases left unmatched: 12. CDR3: CAWSRVDAGATKNIQYF. The CDR3 DNA follows: TGTGCCTGGAGTAGGGTAGACGCGGGAGCAACCAAAAACATTCAGTACTTC.

CDR3 residues: CASSLSGLARNTGELFF. DNA of the CDR3: TGTGCCAGCAGTCTGTCCGGACTAGCGCGGAACACCGGGGAGCTGTTTTTT. The chain employs TRBV27 and TRBJ2-2, with 9 bases identical to TRBD2. CDR3 length equals 17 residues. In germline, CDR1 is MNHEY, CDR2 SMNVEV (reference sequence). V was pared by 5 bases and J by 1 base, with 8 bases of the junction left unmatched.

The CDR3 reads CASSLGRAGELFF. In DNA, the CDR3 is TGTGCCAGCAGCTTAGGGAGGGCCGGGGAGCTGTTTTTT. The V and J genes are TRBV11-2 and TRBJ2-2, with a weak D call TRBD2 (6 bases). Per the germline V gene, CDR1 is SGHAT and CDR2 is FQNNGV. This CDR3 region has 13 residues. The V end was cut by 1 base, the J end by 6 bases, with 6 bases between.

This chain joins TRBV9 and TRBJ2-5; 12 bases are a match to TRBD2. This CDR3 is 17 amino acids long. V gave up 3 bases and J gave up 1 base; unmatched junction bases: 7. The germline gives CDR1 SGDLS, CDR2 YYNGEE. CDR3 in DNA: TGTGCCAGCAGCGCCACGGGACTAGCGGGTACCCAAGAGACCCAGTACTTC. Its translation is CASSATGLAGTQETQYF. Supplemented by reference TRBV9 and TRBJ2-5, the full variable domain reads DSGVTQTPKHLITATGQRVTLRCSPRSGDLSVYWYQQSLDQGLQFLIQYYNGEERAKGNILERFSAQQFPDLHSELNLSSLELGDSALYFCASSATGLAGTQETQYFGPGTRLLVL.

This sequence joins TRBV4-1 and TRBJ2-5; 10 bases fit TRBD2. Germline CDR1 reads MGHRA; CDR2 reads YSYEKL. The CDR3 totals 16 residues. With 1 base clipped from V and 2 bases from J, the junction kept 4 bases outside the gene matches. The CDR3 nucleotides are TGCGCCAGCAGCCAAGCGACTAGCGGGTATCAAGAGACCCAGTACTTC. This translates into CASSQATSGYQETQYF.

The chain combines TRBV7-9 with TRBJ1-6; TRBD1 agrees at 8 bases. The CDR3 covers 14 residues. After removal of 4 bases from V and 6 bases from J, the junction contained 2 bases not matched to a gene. Germline CDR1 reads SEHNR; CDR2 reads FQNEAQ (reference sequence). CDR3 sequence: CASSWGQANSPLHF. The CDR3 DNA sequence: TGTGCCAGCAGCTGGGGACAGGCTAATTCACCCCTCCACTTT.

The CDR3 reads CASSPDSPSTDTQYF. CDR3 DNA sequence: TGCGCCAGCAGCCCCGACAGCCCTAGCACAGATACGCAGTATTTT. The gene calls are TRBV5-1 and TRBJ2-3; D is perhaps TRBD1 (5 bases). Germline values: CDR1 SGHRS, CDR2 YFSETQ. The CDR3 sequence is 15 residues long. Trimming cost V 4 bases and J 0 bases, with 12 bases left between them.

The chain uses TRBV6-2 or TRBV6-3 and TRBJ2-5; D is ambiguous. The CDR3 length is 12 residues. The V gene lost 4 bases and the J gene lost 7 bases, with 10 bases spanning the gap. CDR1 MNHEY and CDR2 SVGEGT come from the germline V gene. In DNA, the CDR3 is TGTGCCAGCAGTTCCCCTATTGGGACCCAGTACTTC. Translated: CASSSPIGTQYF.

Here the CDR3 DNA reads TGTGCCAGCAGCTCATCAGGGGTTGGCGAGCAGTACGTC. Residues: CASSSSGVGEQYV. The genes are TRBV11-3 and TRBJ2-7; maybe TRBD1 (6 bases). V was shortened by 4 bases and J by 6 bases, with 13 bases between the two germline ends. This CDR3 spans 13 amino acids. Germline V gives CDR1 SGHNT, CDR2 YENEEA.

V gene TRBV7-7 combines with J gene TRBJ2-5; TRBD1 matches 8 bases. Germline CDR1 reads SSHAT; CDR2 reads FNYEAQ (reference sequence). The CDR3 is made up of 14 amino acids. V dropped 5 bases and J dropped 5; count of bases not matched to a gene: 7. For the CDR3, the DNA is TGTGCCAGCAGCCCTGCCTGGGACAGGGAGACCCAGTACTTC. Its protein is CASSPAWDRETQYF.

This chain connects TRBV3-1 (or the pseudogene TRBV3-2) to TRBJ2-5; no definite D call. The CDR3 sequence is 14 residues long. V lost 4 bases and J lost 7, with 16 bases in between. From germline, CDR1 is LGHDT and CDR2 YNNKEL (reference sequence). CDR3 sequence: CASSRRAQAGTQYF. The CDR3 DNA follows: TGTGCCAGCAGCCGTCGCGCCCAGGCAGGGACCCAGTACTTC.

The gene calls are TRBV27 and TRBJ2-7; D may be TRBD2 (7 bases). V was trimmed by 4 bases and J by 10 bases, leaving 14 bases between them. This CDR3 spans 12 amino acids. From germline, CDR1 is MNHEY and CDR2 SMNVEV (reference sequence). CDR3 loop: CASSSGGGRQYV. CDR3 coding DNA: TGTGCCAGCAGTTCCGGCGGGGGCCGACAGTACGTC.

The rearrangement uses TRBV5-5 and TRBJ1-2, with TRBD1 as a possible D gene (5 bases). The CDR3 contains 12 residues. Germline CDR1 and CDR2: SGHKS and YYEKEE (reference sequence). V was trimmed by 3 bases and J by 8 bases, leaving 11 bases between them. CDR3 amino acids: CASSSEGRGYTF. CDR3 coding DNA: TGTGCCAGCAGCTCGGAGGGACGGGGCTACACCTTC. The full variable domain, in which reference TRBV5-5 and TRBJ1-2 provide the parts outside the CDR3, is DAGVTQSPTHLIKTRGQQVTLRCSPISGHKSVSWYQQVLGQGPQFIFQYYEKEERGRGNFPDRFSARQFPNYSSELNVNALLLGDSALYLCASSSEGRGYTFGSGTRLTVV.

V is TRBV4-1 and J is TRBJ2-5, with 8 bases aligning to TRBD2. The junction had 5 bases not matched to a gene; V was cut back by 4 bases and J by 4 bases. This CDR3 spans 14 amino acids. In germline, CDR1 is MGHRA, CDR2 YSYEKL. CDR3 DNA: TGCGCCAGCAGCCTCGGGGGGGCGGCAGAGACCCAGTACTTC. It codes for CASSLGGAAETQYF.

This clone has a count of ten or more. V and J are TRBV4-2 and TRBJ2-2, with 9 bases lining up with TRBD2. CDR3 size: 17 residues. The germline CDR1 and CDR2 sequences are LGHNA and YNFKEQ. V shed 0 bases and J 4 bases; nucleotides not matched to a gene: 6. The CDR3 nucleotides read TGTGCCAGCAGCCAAGATTGGGCGGGGGGGGGCACCGGGGAGCTGTTTTTT. Its protein is CASSQDWAGGGTGELFF.

The chain carries TRBV3-1 (or the pseudogene TRBV3-2) and TRBJ1-6, with a weak D call TRBD1 (5 bases). V shed 6 bases and J shed 10 bases, with 16 bases lying between them. The length of the CDR3 is 14 residues. Germline CDR1 and CDR2: LGHDT and YNNKEL (reference sequence). The CDR3 is CASSLPGRYSPLHF. CDR3 sequence (DNA): TGTGCCAGCAGTTTGCCAGGGAGGTACTCACCCCTCCACTTT.

This clone was seen once. V and J are TRBV9 and TRBJ2-7; D remains ambiguous. Between the trimmed V and J ends, which lost 0 bases and 6 bases, there was a span of 7 bases. CDR1 SGDLS and CDR2 YYNGEE come from the germline V gene. CDR3 length: 12 amino acids. CDR3 loop: CASSVGESEQYF. DNA of the CDR3: TGTGCCAGCAGCGTAGGCGAGTCCGAGCAGTACTTC. The complete variable domain, with remaining parts taken from reference TRBV9 and TRBJ2-7, reads DSGVTQTPKHLITATGQRVTLRCSPRSGDLSVYWYQQSLDQGLQFLIQYYNGEERAKGNILERFSAQQFPDLHSELNLSSLELGDSALYFCASSVGESEQYFGPGTRLTVT.